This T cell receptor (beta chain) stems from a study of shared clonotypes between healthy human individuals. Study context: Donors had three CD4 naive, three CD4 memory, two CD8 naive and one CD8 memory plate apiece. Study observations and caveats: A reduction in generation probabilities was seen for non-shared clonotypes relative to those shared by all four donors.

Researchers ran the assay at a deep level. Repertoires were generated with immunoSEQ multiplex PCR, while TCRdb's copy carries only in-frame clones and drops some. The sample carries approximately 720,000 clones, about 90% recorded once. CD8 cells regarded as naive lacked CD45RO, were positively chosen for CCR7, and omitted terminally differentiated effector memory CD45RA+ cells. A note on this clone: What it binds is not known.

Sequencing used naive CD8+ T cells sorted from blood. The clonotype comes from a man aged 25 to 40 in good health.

CDR3 region: CASSVEAGISLTNEKLFF. In DNA, the CDR3 is TGTGCCAGCAGCGTTGAGGCAGGGATCAGTTTAACTAATGAAAAACTGTTTTTT. The V and J genes are TRBV9 and TRBJ1-4; possibly TRBD1 for D (5 bases). The CDR3 has 18 residues. Trimming removed 2 bases from V and 1 base from J, with 18 bases in between. CDR1 SGDLS and CDR2 YYNGEE come from the germline V gene.